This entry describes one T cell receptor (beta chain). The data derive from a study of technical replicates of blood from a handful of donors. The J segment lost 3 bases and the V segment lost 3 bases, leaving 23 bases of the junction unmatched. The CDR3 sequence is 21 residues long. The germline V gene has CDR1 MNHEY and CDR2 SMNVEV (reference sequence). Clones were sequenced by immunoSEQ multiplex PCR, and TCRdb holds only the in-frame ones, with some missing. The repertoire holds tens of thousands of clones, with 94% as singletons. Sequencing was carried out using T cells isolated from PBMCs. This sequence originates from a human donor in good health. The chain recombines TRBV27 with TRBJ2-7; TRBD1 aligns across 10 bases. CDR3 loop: CASSFSPTWWGDRDRGYEQYF. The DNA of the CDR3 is TGTGCCAGCAGTTTTTCTCCTACATGGTGGGGGGACCGGGACAGGGGCTACGAGCAGTACTTC.